Listed below are T cell receptor beta chains from one sample, sequenced in a study of blood T cell repertoires in COVID-19. Libraries were prepared by immunoSEQ multiplex PCR; TCRdb keeps only in-frame clonotypes and omits some of them. The repertoire includes approximately 350,000 clones, around 89% of them detected once, and roughly 1% sits in the top ten. Source material: PBMCs or T cells enriched from blood (not recorded which). These receptors all stem from a man younger than 30 who had recovered from COVID-19. CDR3s include the opening cysteine and the closing phenylalanine or tryptophan. Clone size is given for some rows only: seen once, a few or many times, or a class if the clone is expanded.

TRBJ1-6 | . | 14 | TRBV9 | CASSVEIEDSPLHF
TRBJ1-2 | . | 15 | TRBV6-5 | CASSRLGQGYYGYTF
TRBJ2-2 | . | 16 | TRBV10-2 | CASRLAGGRITGELFF
TRBJ2-2 | . | 17 | TRBV11-2 | CASRGLAGRESTGELFF
TRBJ2-5 | . | 16 | TRBV10-3 | CAISAWVAGGLETQYF
TRBJ1-6 | once | 18 | TRBV3-1/TRBV3-2 | CASSLWTLGVTKDSPLHF
TRBJ2-1 | . | 16 | TRBV7-2 | CASSLRALIPYNEQFF
TRBJ2-7 | . | 18 | TRBV5-6 | CASSPPRRTGVSSYEQYF
TRBJ1-2 | few | 15 | TRBV5-6 | CASSLAGTGNYGYTF
TRBJ2-1 | . | 15 | TRBV28 | CASSSPAESYNEQFF
TRBJ2-4 | . | 12 | TRBV4-1 | CASSQVPGIQYF
TRBJ2-1 | . | 12 | TRBV10-3 | CACGQGLNEQFF